This TCR beta chain comes out of a study of blood T cell repertoires in COVID-19 (TCRdb year 2020). For the study in its entirety: Samples from collaborators originated in the United States, Italy and Spain and spanned both the acute and convalescent phases of COVID-19. The samples were drawn from the first 160 participants of the ongoing ImmuneRACE study and from some 1,300 subjects provided by 6 global collaborators. The sample metadata nearly always contained a de-identified subject ID, COVID-19 status, age in years and sex. The material from the prospective study consisted of cDNA or gDNA derived from T cells, B-cell-depleted T cells, or PBMCs. Where HLA class I and class II types were available, the types were taken from metadata supplied by the sample provider, not from assay-based typing. The repertoires were released in a freely available public database meant as a resource for research on the immune response to SARS-CoV-2. Subjects who had been exposed to COVID-19, were actively infected with it, or had recovered from it provided the deeply sampled blood TCRbeta repertoires that made up the dataset.

The research as a whole found: The amount of clinical and demographic metadata varied by source and participant and was provided uncurated.

The CDR3 holds 19 amino acids from the cysteine to the phenylalanine. CDR3 DNA only is kept here, 57 bases in frame from base 1. The collaborating institutions used their own protocols to collect whole blood in K2EDTA tubes. For TCRbeta analysis, collaborators shipped samples in one of three forms: frozen whole blood, isolated PBMCs, or DNA extracted from either of those sample types. On this clone itself: What antigen it recognizes has not been identified. It has no much larger one-base neighbor in the sample; base qualities were not kept.

The immunoSEQ Assay, a bias-controlled multiplex PCR, was used to amplify TCRbeta CDR3 regions from genomic DNA. The authors processed their data as follows. The number of nucleated cells in each sample was estimated by amplification of reference gene primers within the assay. To quantify the absolute abundance of each unique TCRbeta CDR3 rearrangement, sequence reads were collapsed and filtered. Productive Simpson clonality was computed per sample as the square root of Simpson's diversity index over productive rearrangements. In TCRdb, the immuneACCESS table is reduced to in-frame sequences with V and J assigned. These tables do not hold every clone; where another copy was compared, an unresolved V gene accounts for under half, and the others remain unexplained. V and J calls plus clone size are reproduced from that table; the DNA served to infer D and trimming. For this sample there are 81,000 or so clones; about 82% appear just once. About 8.5% of the sample lies in the top ten.

The chain was built from TRBV21-1 and TRBJ2-7; the table's D call, TRBD1, has no DNA check behind it. TRBV21-1 counts as a pseudogene. The sequenced material came from peripheral blood. The origin of this receptor is a man aged 50 or older with active COVID-19. The CDR3 loop reads CASSSRPGQGAHTGHEQYF. Here is the DNA: TGTGCCAGCAGCTCCCGGCCGGGACAGGGGGCTCATACCGGCCACGAGCAGTACTTC.